Shown below are 12 T cell receptor beta chains from a single sample sequenced in a study of T cell repertoires in cytomegalovirus infection. TCRdb called the reads again in MiXCR, with one record for every CDR3 protein. This table holds roughly 500,000 distinct CDR3 sequences, 16% found once. The source material was CD8+ T cells from PBMCs. The origin of the receptors is a human donor in good health (CMV status not recorded). Some clones in this sample may be carry-over from other donors' samples.

This chain links TRBV6-6 with TRBJ1-2; no clear D gene. Germline-derived CDR1 and CDR2 are MNHNY and SVGAGI (reference sequence). The CDR3 extends over 15 amino acids. The V end lost 0 bases, the J end lost 0 bases, and 8 bases lay between the germline ends. CDR3 region: CASSYSTDSNYGYTF. CDR3 DNA: TGTGCCAGCAGTTACTCGACGGACTCTAACTATGGCTACACCTTC.

This clonotype was seen ten or more times. The chain has TRBV7-9 and TRBJ2-7; no clear D. The CDR3 length is 12 residues. Deletions cut 5 bases from V and 3 bases from J, with 8 bases between. The germline gives CDR1 SEHNR, CDR2 FQNEAQ (reference sequence). The CDR3 nucleotides are TGTGCCAGCAGCGTCTCTTTCTACGAGCAGTACTTC. Protein: CASSVSFYEQYF.

This clonotype was found a few times. The chain employs TRBV27 and TRBJ2-5, with 9 bases matching TRBD2. This CDR3 is built from 15 residues. CDR1 and CDR2 (germline): MNHEY, SMNVEV (reference sequence). Trimming took 4 bases from V and 4 from J; bases not matched to a gene: 7. DNA for the CDR3: TGTGCCAGCAGTTACTCAGCAGCGGGGGGAGAGACCCAGTACTTC. Translating it yields CASSYSAAGGETQYF.

CDR3 nucleotide sequence: TGTGCCAGCAGCCCCTCGGGGGACCCTGGAAACACCATATATTTT. Translating it yields CASSPSGDPGNTIYF. The chain is built from TRBV7-4 and TRBJ1-3, with D perhaps matching TRBD1 (5 bases). CDR1 is SGHVT and CDR2 is SQSDAQ in the germline V gene. This CDR3 has 15 amino acids. Trimming pared 5 bases from V and 2 bases from J, leaving 13 bases between.

The table lists this clonotype with many counts. J is TRBJ2-7 and V is TRBV28; 12 nucleotides match TRBD2. CDR1 is MDHEN and CDR2 is SYDVKM in the germline V gene. V trimming: 4 bases; J trimming: 5 bases; junction bases outside the gene matches: 15. This CDR3 comprises 18 residues. CDR3 loop: CASSSPFLTTSGRHEQYF. DNA for the CDR3: TGTGCCAGCAGTTCCCCTTTCCTTACGACTAGCGGGAGACACGAGCAGTACTTC. Looking up the rest from reference TRBV28 and TRBJ2-7 gives the full variable domain: DVKVTQSSRYLVKRTGEKVFLECVQDMDHENMFWYRQDPGLGLRLIYFSYDVKMKEKGDIPEGYSVSREKKERFSLILESASTNQTSMYLCASSSPFLTTSGRHEQYFGPGTRLTVT.

Notes on this clonotype: This may be a read error: a much more frequent sequence differs by one nucleotide. This rearrangement joins TRBV12-5 to TRBJ1-2, with 7 positions matching TRBD1. CDR3 length: 15 residues. The germline CDR1 and CDR2 sequences are LGHNT and FRNRAP. The CDR3 DNA follows: TGTGCTAGTGGTTCTCCGGGACAGAATTACTATGTCTACACCTTC. It codes for CASGSPGQNYYVYTF. The full variable domain, in which reference TRBV12-5 and TRBJ1-2 provide the parts outside the CDR3, is DARVTQTPRHKVTEMGQEVTMRCQPILGHNTVFWYRQTMMQGLELLAYFRNRAPLDDSGMPKDRFSAEMPDATLATLKIQPSEPRDSAVYFCASGSPGQNYYVYTFGSGTRLTVV.

This clonotype was seen many times. The chain employs TRBV28 and TRBJ1-2, with TRBD1 identical over 7 bases. The V gene end was trimmed by 7 bases and the J gene end by 8 bases; junction bases not matched to a gene: 7. The CDR3 consists of 12 residues. Germline CDR1 is MDHEN and CDR2 is SYDVKM. The CDR3 protein is CASTSRGGGYTF. CDR3 DNA: TGTGCCAGCACATCCAGGGGGGGGGGCTACACCTTC.

This clonotype was picked up many times. The CDR3 reads CASMGSGGGDEQFF. The CDR3 DNA sequence: TGTGCCAGCATGGGTAGCGGGGGGGGGGATGAGCAGTTCTTC. V and J are TRBV12-3 or TRBV12-4 and TRBJ2-1; TRBD2 aligns across 11 bases. CDR3 length: 14 residues. J was trimmed by 8 bases and V by 7 bases; bases with no gene match: 7.

This clonotype was seen only a few times. The chain couples TRBV7-6 to TRBJ1-1, with 8 nucleotides matching TRBD1. This CDR3 contains 13 residues. V shed 7 bases, J shed 4 bases, and the junction held 5 bases outside the gene matches. Germline lookup yields CDR1 SGHVS and CDR2 FNYEAQ. CDR3 coding DNA: TGTGCCAGCATCGCCAGGGGGCTCACTGAAGCTTTCTTT. Translated, it gives CASIARGLTEAFF.

This clonotype was seen many times. The rearrangement uses TRBV12-5 and TRBJ2-1; 7 positions match TRBD2. The germline V gene has CDR1 LGHNT and CDR2 FRNRAP. V dropped 2 bases and J dropped 0; count of bases not matched to a gene: 13. CDR3 length: 19 amino acids. CDR3 coding DNA: TGTGCTAGTGGTTTGACTGTCCTAGCGGAGAGGAGCTCCTACAATGAGCAGTTCTTC. This gives the protein CASGLTVLAERSSYNEQFF. The full variable domain, its missing parts supplied by reference TRBV12-5 and TRBJ2-1, is DARVTQTPRHKVTEMGQEVTMRCQPILGHNTVFWYRQTMMQGLELLAYFRNRAPLDDSGMPKDRFSAEMPDATLATLKIQPSEPRDSAVYFCASGLTVLAERSSYNEQFFGPGTRLTVL.

The J gene is TRBJ1-2, the V gene TRBV6-5; no reliable D call. The CDR3 runs 13 residues. Trimming removed 0 bases at V and 8 bases at J, with 10 bases between. Germline CDR1 MNHEY, CDR2 SVGAGI. DNA for the CDR3: TGTGCCAGCAGTTACTCTCACAGCGAGGGCTACACCTTC. It specifies CASSYSHSEGYTF.

This clonotype was counted many times. J is TRBJ2-3 and V is TRBV11-2, with a possible D match to TRBD1 (5 bases). Trimming removed 3 bases from V and 8 bases from J, with 12 bases in between. The CDR3 runs to 13 residues. Per germline, CDR1 SGHAT and CDR2 FQNNGV. For the CDR3, the DNA is TGTGCCAGCAGCTTGGGGCGTCCCGGTACGCAGTATTTT. Encoded protein: CASSLGRPGTQYF.